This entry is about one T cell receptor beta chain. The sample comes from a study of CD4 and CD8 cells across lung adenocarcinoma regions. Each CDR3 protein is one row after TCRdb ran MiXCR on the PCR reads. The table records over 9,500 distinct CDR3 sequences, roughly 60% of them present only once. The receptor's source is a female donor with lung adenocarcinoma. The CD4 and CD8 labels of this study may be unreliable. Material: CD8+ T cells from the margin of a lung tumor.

The CDR3 nucleotides are TGTGCCAGCAGTTTAAGGGGGATCTCTACCCACTATGAGCAGTTCTTC. Encoded protein: CASSLRGISTHYEQFF. V and J are TRBV27 and TRBJ2-1; D may be TRBD1 (6 bases). Trimming removed 2 bases from V and 8 bases from J, with 19 bases in between. This CDR3 region has 16 residues. From germline, CDR1 is MNHEY and CDR2 SMNVEV (reference sequence).